This TCR beta chain was identified during a study of T cell changes during pregnancy in multiple sclerosis. The CDR3 is 13 residues long. Method: immunoSEQ multiplex PCR; TCRdb's copy keeps in-frame clones and lacks some. The table lists about 36,000 clones, 88% of them singletons. The material sequenced was CD4+ T cells from peripheral blood mononuclear cells, taken in the first trimester of pregnancy. The V call is TRBV21-1, the J call TRBJ1-6; the table gives TRBD1 as D, unverified against the DNA. TRBV21-1 is classified as a pseudogene. The receptor's source is a female donor with multiple sclerosis, enrolled in a pregnancy study. CDR3 amino acids: CASGTGYASPLHF. CDR3 coding DNA: TGTGCCAGCGGGACAGGGTACGCGTCACCCCTCCACTTT.